This T cell receptor beta chain was retrieved from a study of blood T cell repertoires in COVID-19. Germline values: CDR1 SGHAT, CDR2 FQNNGV. This CDR3 spans 15 amino acids. V trimming: 1 base; J trimming: 8 bases; junction bases outside the gene matches: 7. The method was immunoSEQ multiplex PCR; TCRdb's version includes in-frame clones alone and lacks a portion of them. The data hold approximately 92,000 clones, with around 84% observed a single time. This sequence was found in a man aged 70 or older with active or convalescent COVID-19. The chain recombines TRBV11-2 with TRBJ1-2; 10 positions match TRBD1. Sequencing input: peripheral blood. CDR3 in amino acids: CASSLAGDRGWGYTF. CDR3 nucleotides: TGTGCCAGCAGCTTAGCTGGGGACAGGGGCTGGGGCTACACCTTC.